A single sample is the source of the 8 T cell receptor beta chains below, sequenced in a study of blood T cells in healthy people across ages. Alongside a J-beta primer mix, a sample-barcoded 5' primer served in a second PCR lasting roughly 6 to 12 cycles. From the 5' RACE reads, TCRdb called clonotypes with MiXCR, one entry per CDR3 protein. The table includes some 1.5 million distinct CDR3 sequences, 28% detected once. The sequenced material came from blood. These receptors originate from a woman in her thirties in good health.

This clonotype has ten or more counts. V and J are TRBV11-3 and TRBJ2-7; the match to TRBD1 covers 9 bases. Unmatched junction bases numbered 3, after V lost 2 bases and J lost 1 base. The CDR3 runs to 15 residues. Germline V lookup: CDR1 SGHNT, CDR2 YENEEA. Here the CDR3 reads CASSLLGTGSYEQYF. The CDR3, as DNA: TGTGCCAGCAGCTTATTGGGGACAGGGTCCTACGAGCAGTACTTC.

This clonotype was detected only a few times. V gene TRBV29-1 combines with J gene TRBJ2-3; D not certain. V was cut by 0 bases and J by 6 bases, with 1 base left in between. The germline V gene has CDR1 SQVTM and CDR2 ANQGSEA. This CDR3 spans 10 amino acids. CDR3 sequence reads: CSVEEDTQYF. CDR3 DNA: TGCAGCGTTGAAGAGGATACGCAGTATTTT.

With regard to this clonotype: This may come from a read error, since a much larger clone is one base off. The chain uses TRBV7-3 and TRBJ2-6, with a tentative D call TRBD1 (5 bases). Germline V gene sequence: CDR1 SGHTA, CDR2 FQGTGA. The CDR3 extends over 17 amino acids. The CDR3 here is CASSLGQGVSGANVRTF. DNA of the CDR3: TGTGCCAGCAGCTTAGGGCAGGGCGTCTCTGGGGCCAACGTCCGGACTTTC.

The chain recombines TRBV9 with TRBJ1-5, with D perhaps TRBD1 (5 bases). V gave up 0 bases and J gave up 8 bases, with 12 bases separating them. The germline CDR1 and CDR2 sequences are SGDLS and YYNGEE. This CDR3 is 14 amino acids long. CDR3 sequence (DNA): TGTGCCAGCAGCGTAGATTCAGGGTTTGAGCCCCAGCATTTT. It yields the protein CASSVDSGFEPQHF.

In this sample, this clonotype turned up a few times. A far larger clone is off by one base, so a read error is likely. The rearrangement uses TRBV7-2 and TRBJ2-4, with a weak D call TRBD1 (6 bases). TRBJ2-7 matches the DNA end more closely, so the J call is doubtful. Germline V gene sequence: CDR1 SGHTA, CDR2 FQGNSA. This CDR3 is built from 13 residues. The CDR3 is CASSSARGYEQYF. The CDR3 DNA reads TGTGCCAGCAGCTCAGCCAGGGGCTACGAGCAGTACTTC.

This chain joins TRBV2 and TRBJ2-1; 10 bases agree with TRBD1. The length of the CDR3 is 16 residues. V lost 0 bases, J lost 3 bases, and 2 bases stayed unmatched. The germline CDR1 and CDR2 sequences are SNHLY and FYNNEI. CDR3 region: CASSEARDRGYNEQFF. CDR3 coding DNA: TGTGCCAGCAGTGAAGCGAGGGACAGGGGCTACAATGAGCAGTTCTTC.

A remark on this clonotype: This may come from a read error, since a much larger clone is one base off. This sequence joins TRBV6-2 or TRBV6-3 and TRBJ2-4; TRBD2 matches at 9 bases. This CDR3 comprises 14 residues. The V and J ends lost 0 bases and 13 bases, in that order; junction bases with no gene match: 7. Germline CDR1 MNHEY, CDR2 SVGEGT. CDR3 region: CASSYSSGGNGQYF. Here the CDR3 DNA reads TGTGCCAGCAGTTACTCGAGCGGGGGGAACGGGCAGTACTTC.

This chain uses TRBV28 with TRBJ1-5; D unresolved. The germline gives CDR1 MDHEN, CDR2 SYDVKM. Trimming removed 5 bases from V and 6 bases from J, with 11 bases in between. The CDR3 is 13 residues long. The CDR3 DNA reads as TGTGCCAGCAGTCCGCGGACTTTTCAGCCCCAGCATTTT. This gives the protein CASSPRTFQPQHF.